This T cell receptor (beta chain) came from a study of immune evolution from preneoplasia to lung adenocarcinoma. Patient tissue came from resections in Japan or China, 2014–2017. Each case's diagnosis was confirmed by two pathologists on H&E. General study findings and limits: Top clone frequencies peaked in normal lung, apparently declining through invasive adenocarcinoma. Later-stage lesions seemingly showed higher T cell density and diversity than normal lung.

Sequencing was performed with immunoSEQ multiplex PCR; in TCRdb, only in-frame clones are kept and a portion is missing. The data show 2,000 to 3,000 clones, with approximately 84% seen just once and roughly 3.4% held by the top ten. Points on this clone: Its antigen is not known.

The CDR3 length is 15 residues. Germline V lookup: CDR1 SGHNT, CDR2 YYREEE (reference sequence). V dropped 4 bases and J dropped 0; count of bases not matched to a gene: 5. Specimen: FFPE adjacent normal lung tissue. This clonotype originated in an older person with lung adenocarcinoma. The chain employs TRBV5-4 and TRBJ2-7; 9 nucleotides agree with TRBD1. In DNA, the CDR3 is TGTGCCAGCAGCCGGGCGGGACAGGGCTCCTACGAGCAGTACTTC. Amino acid sequence: CASSRAGQGSYEQYF.